This TCR beta chain was sequenced during a study of CD8 T cells in Susac syndrome (dated by TCRdb to the late 2010s). For context, the study as a whole: The study used repertoire sequencing to test whether antigen drove CD8+ T cell activation and differentiation in Susac syndrome.

What the work shows at the level of the full study, not this receptor alone: The study acknowledged that relatively few individuals were included in the TCR sequencing and HLA analysis.

From the cysteine through the phenylalanine, the CDR3 covers 17 amino acids. Kept here is only the CDR3 DNA, which spans 51 bases and is read in frame from base 1. The junction carries 22 bases between V and J, which are trimmed by 4 bases and 6 bases respectively. For CDR1 and CDR2, the germline V gene lists LGHNA and YNFKEQ. Peripheral blood CD8+ and CD4+ T cells from healthy donors, Susac syndrome patients and multiple sclerosis patients were profiled by high-throughput TCR beta sequencing. Treatment-naive patients with stable or active relapsing-remitting disease fulfilling revised McDonald criteria were used as multiple sclerosis controls. Bulk CD8+ and CD4+ T cells were purified magnetically by negative isolation, whereas CD8+ TEMRA cells were enriched by FACS. Blood was collected in EDTA tubes and processed within 24 hours, with PBMCs isolated through density gradient centrifugation. PBMCs intended for TCR sequencing were frozen in liquid nitrogen and were later thawed in a 37 degrees C water bath. A purity of at least 90% was achieved for sorted or isolated CD4+, CD8+ and CD8+ TEMRA cells.

RNA was extracted using the RNeasy kit, and about 0.5 to 1 ug of the RNA was reverse transcribed with random hexamers. The immunoSEQ multiplex PCR assay, covering 54 Vbeta and 13 Jbeta segments, was used to amplify TCR beta CDR3 regions. Bias from PCR amplification was corrected by using a synthetic template baseline for primer optimization and for computational correction. The study's own analysis went as follows. Only productive sequences were kept, with reads annotated to V, D and J genes according to IMGT and analyzed in immunoSEQ Analyzer. Clonality was computed as one minus Shannon entropy normalized by log2 of the number of productive unique sequences. For each patient and control, public and private clones were evaluated within the 100 most prevalent clones. Clones were defined as Susac-specific if absent from the healthy and MS cohorts, from 900 to 1,200 published viral clones and from other ImmuneACCESS disease sequences. TCRdb reprocessed the public reads (quality trimming at Q25 with fastp, clone calling with MiXCR) and kept in-frame beta chains. Rows are unified per CDR3 protein, each entry keeping the most common DNA and genes. The V and J calls shown here were made by TCRdb, not taken from the authors' results. The sample table holds over 130,000 distinct CDR3 sequences, of which 90% to 95% were seen once. The ten largest clones add up to approximately 0.11% of the sample.

About this clonotype itself: Its binding antigen is unknown. No qualities accompany the bases; no much larger clone lies one base away.

Recombination connected TRBV4-2 to TRBJ2-1; the D gene is possibly TRBD2, with 6 bases matching. The sequencing input was CD4+ T cells from PBMCs. This receptor was taken from a human donor with multiple sclerosis. The CDR3 here reads CASSRTPVEGISNEQFF. In nucleotide form, the sequence is TGTGCCAGCAGCCGAACCCCGGTGGAGGGGATCAGCAATGAGCAGTTCTTC.